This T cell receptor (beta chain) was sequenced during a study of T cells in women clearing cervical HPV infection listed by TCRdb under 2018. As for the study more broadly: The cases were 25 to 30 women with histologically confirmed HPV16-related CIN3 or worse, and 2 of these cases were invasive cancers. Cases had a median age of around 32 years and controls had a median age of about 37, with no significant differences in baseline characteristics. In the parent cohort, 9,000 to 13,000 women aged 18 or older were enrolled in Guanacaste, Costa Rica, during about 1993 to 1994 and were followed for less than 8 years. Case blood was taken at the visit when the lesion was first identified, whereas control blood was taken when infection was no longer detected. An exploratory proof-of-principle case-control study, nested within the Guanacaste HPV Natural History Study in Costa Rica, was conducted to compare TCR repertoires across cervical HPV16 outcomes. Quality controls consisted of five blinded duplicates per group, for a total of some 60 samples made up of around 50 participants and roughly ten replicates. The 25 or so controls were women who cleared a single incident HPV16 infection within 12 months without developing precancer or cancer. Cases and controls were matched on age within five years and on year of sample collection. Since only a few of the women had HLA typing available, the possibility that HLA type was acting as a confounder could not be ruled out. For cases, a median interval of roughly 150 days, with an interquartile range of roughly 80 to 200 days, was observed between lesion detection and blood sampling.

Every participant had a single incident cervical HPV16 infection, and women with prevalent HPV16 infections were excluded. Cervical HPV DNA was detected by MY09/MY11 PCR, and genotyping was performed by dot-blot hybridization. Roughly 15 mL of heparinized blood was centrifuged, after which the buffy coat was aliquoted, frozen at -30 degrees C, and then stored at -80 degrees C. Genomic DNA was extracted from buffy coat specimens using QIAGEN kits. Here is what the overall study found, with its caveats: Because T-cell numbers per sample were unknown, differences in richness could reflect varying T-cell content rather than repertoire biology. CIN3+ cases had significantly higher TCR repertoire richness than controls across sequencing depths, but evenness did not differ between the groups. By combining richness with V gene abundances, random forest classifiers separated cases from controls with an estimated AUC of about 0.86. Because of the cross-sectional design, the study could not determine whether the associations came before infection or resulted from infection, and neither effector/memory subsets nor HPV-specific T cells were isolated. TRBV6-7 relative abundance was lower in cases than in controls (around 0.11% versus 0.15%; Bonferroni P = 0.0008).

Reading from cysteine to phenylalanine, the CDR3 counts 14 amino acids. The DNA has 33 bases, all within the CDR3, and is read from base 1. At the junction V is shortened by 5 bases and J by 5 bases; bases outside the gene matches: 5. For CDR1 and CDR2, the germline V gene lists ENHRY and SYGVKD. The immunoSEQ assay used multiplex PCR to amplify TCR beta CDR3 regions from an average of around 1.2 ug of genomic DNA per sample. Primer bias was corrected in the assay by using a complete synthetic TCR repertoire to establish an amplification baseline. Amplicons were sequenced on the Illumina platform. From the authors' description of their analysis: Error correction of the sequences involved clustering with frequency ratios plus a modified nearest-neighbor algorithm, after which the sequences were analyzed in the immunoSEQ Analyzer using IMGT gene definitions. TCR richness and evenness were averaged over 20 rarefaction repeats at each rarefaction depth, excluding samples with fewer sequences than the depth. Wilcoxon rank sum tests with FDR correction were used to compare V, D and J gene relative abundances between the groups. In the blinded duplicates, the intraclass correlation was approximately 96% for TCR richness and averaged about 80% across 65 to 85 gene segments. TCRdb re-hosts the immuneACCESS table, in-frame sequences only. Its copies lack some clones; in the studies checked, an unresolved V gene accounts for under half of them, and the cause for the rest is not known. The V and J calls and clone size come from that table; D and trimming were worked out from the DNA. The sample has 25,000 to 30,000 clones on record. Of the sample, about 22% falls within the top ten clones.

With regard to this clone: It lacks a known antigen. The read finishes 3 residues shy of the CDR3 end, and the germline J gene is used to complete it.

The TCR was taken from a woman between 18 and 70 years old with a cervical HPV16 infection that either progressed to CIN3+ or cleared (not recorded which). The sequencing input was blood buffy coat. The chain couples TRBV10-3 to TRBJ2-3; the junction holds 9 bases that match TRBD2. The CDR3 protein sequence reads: CAISLAGALDTQYF. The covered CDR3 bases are TGTGCCATCAGTTTAGCGGGAGCGTTAGATACG.